This T cell receptor (beta chain) was captured in a study of identical twins' blood T cells. General study points: Each donor's most abundant TCRbeta clonotypes shared more CDR3 sequences with her twin than unrelated donors.

As originally analysed: Each donor had about 85,000 to nearly 500,000 clonotypes. TCRdb re-derived calls from the 5' RACE reads in MiXCR, one entry per CDR3 protein. TCRdb's processing, not the authors' own work, is the source of the V and J calls. The sample yields fewer than 450,000 distinct CDR3 sequences, 28% seen once. This clonotype was found a few times. Its antigen is unidentified. Six healthy women, forming three identical twin pairs, donated samples. This TCR was sampled from a woman between 18 and 55 years old in good health. The sample comprised PBMCs.

The CDR3 loop is CASRRGLMRAFF. CDR3 in DNA: TGTGCCAGCAGGAGAGGACTCATGAGGGCTTTCTTT. The genes are TRBV28 and TRBJ1-1; no definite D call. The germline gives CDR1 MDHEN, CDR2 SYDVKM. The CDR3 contains 12 residues. V gave up 6 bases and J gave up 11 bases, with 16 bases separating them.